This is a list of T cell receptor beta chains from one sample in a study of T cell changes during pregnancy in multiple sclerosis. Assay used: immunoSEQ multiplex PCR; TCRdb lists only in-frame clones, some missing. The sample records 80,000 or so clones, 92% being singletons. Sequenced material: peripheral blood, taken before pregnancy. The receptor source for this set is a female donor with multiple sclerosis, enrolled in a pregnancy study. CDR3s include the opening cysteine and the closing phenylalanine or tryptophan.

CDR3 length: 16; V gene: TRBV28; CDR3 protein: CASSLGTSASTDTQYF
CDR3 length: 12; V gene: TRBV29-1; CDR3 protein: CSVDTSNYGYTF
CDR3 length: 13; V gene: TRBV6-5; CDR3 protein: CASSGGSTDTQYF
CDR3 length: 12; V gene: TRBV30; CDR3 protein: CAWTQGNYGYTF
CDR3 length: 17; V gene: TRBV2; CDR3 protein: CASSEWGGRYSRWEQYF
CDR3 length: 16; V gene: TRBV13; CDR3 protein: CASSQLSGRPTDTQYF
CDR3 length: 13; V gene: TRBV5-4; CDR3 protein: CASSYDRGSEQYF
CDR3 length: 12; V gene: TRBV6-5; CDR3 protein: CASSHGGDTIYF
CDR3 length: 15; V gene: TRBV28; CDR3 protein: CASSLTDRGWETQYF
CDR3 length: 14; V gene: TRBV29-1; CDR3 protein: CSVRSRDRVHEQYF
CDR3 length: 13; V gene: TRBV5-1; CDR3 protein: CASSLYASYEQYF
CDR3 length: 16; V gene: TRBV5-1; CDR3 protein: CASSDLRQGTLREQYF
CDR3 length: 13; V gene: TRBV29-1; CDR3 protein: CSVDGPGQVWQFF
CDR3 length: 15; V gene: TRBV7-2; CDR3 protein: CASSLESTGNEKLFF
CDR3 length: 18; V gene: TRBV4-1; CDR3 protein: CASSQEIPQGAYYNEQFF